Listed here are 13 T cell receptor beta chains from one sample, sequenced in a study of T-cell memory formation after mild COVID-19. TCRdb ran MiXCR on the 5' RACE reads and lists one entry per CDR3 protein. Of 470,000 or so distinct CDR3 sequences listed, roughly 18% are singletons. Sequenced: PBMCs or a T cell subset sorted from them (not recorded which). The receptors originated from an adult woman who had mild COVID-19 (a few samples of this study predate the infection). Cell type and time point are not known.

About this clonotype itself: One junction end disagrees with the germline gene, perhaps due to a read error. The rearrangement joins TRBV6-5 to TRBJ1-3; D ambiguous. The CDR3 sequence is 16 residues long. The germline CDR1 and CDR2 sequences are MNHEY and SVGAGI. Here the CDR3 DNA reads TGTGCAAGCAGTTACTCGAGGCCTCGATCTGGAAACACCATATATTTT. Its translation is CASSYSRPRSGNTIYF.

The table lists this clonotype with a few counts. This rearrangement joins TRBV5-6 to TRBJ1-2; D gene uncertain. V was shortened by 3 bases and J by 4 bases, with 13 bases between the two germline ends. This CDR3 has 14 amino acids. The germline CDR1 and CDR2 sequences are SGHDT and YYEEEE. DNA for the CDR3: TGTGCCAGCAGCTCTTGGACGGAAGTCTATGGCTACACCTTC. It translates to CASSSWTEVYGYTF. The full variable domain, in which reference TRBV5-6 and TRBJ1-2 provide the parts outside the CDR3, is DAGVTQSPTHLIKTRGQQVTLRCSPKSGHDTVSWYQQALGQGPQFIFQYYEEEERQRGNFPDRFSGHQFPNYSSELNVNALLLGDSALYLCASSSWTEVYGYTFGSGTRLTVV.

This clonotype was detected only a few times. A clone one base away is much larger, so this may be a read error. This chain connects TRBV27 to TRBJ2-7; D may be TRBD1 (6 bases). The CDR3 sequence is 12 residues long. Germline V gene data show CDR1 as MNHEY and CDR2 as SMNVEV (reference sequence). Trimming took off 6 bases at V and 2 bases at J, with 8 bases between the two ends. For the CDR3, the DNA is TGTGCCAGCAGCGGGACACCCTACGAGCAGTACTTC. Translated: CASSGTPYEQYF.

In its sample, this clonotype was seen many times. This chain links TRBV24-1 with TRBJ2-7; 8 bases line up with TRBD1. The J segment lost 3 bases and the V segment lost 1 base, leaving 7 bases of the junction unmatched. The CDR3 has 16 residues. Germline CDR1 KGHDR, CDR2 SFDVKD. The chain's CDR3 is CATSDFGRTGFYEQYF. Here the CDR3 DNA reads TGTGCCACCAGTGATTTTGGAAGGACAGGGTTCTACGAGCAGTACTTC.

This sequence joins TRBV7-2 and TRBJ1-4, with 7 bases lining up with TRBD1. CDR3 length equals 15 residues. Trimming removed 6 bases from V and 3 bases from J; junction bases left unmatched: 7. From germline, CDR1 is SGHTA and CDR2 FQGNSA. The CDR3 sequence is CASSVVGGSNEKLFF. CDR3 bases: TGTGCCAGCAGTGTCGTAGGGGGCTCTAATGAAAAACTGTTTTTT.

This chain uses TRBV5-1 with TRBJ1-2; D is ambiguous. V gave up 2 bases and J gave up 4 bases, with 12 bases separating them. The CDR3 is made up of 14 amino acids. The germline V gene encodes CDR1 SGHRS and CDR2 YFSETQ. CDR3 protein: CASSFLTTGYGYTF. Here the CDR3 DNA reads TGCGCCAGCAGCTTCTTGACCACTGGCTATGGCTACACCTTC.

V gene TRBV28 combines with J gene TRBJ2-2, with 11 bases that match TRBD2. V was clipped by 2 bases and J by 7 bases; unmatched bases: 6. CDR1 and CDR2 (germline): MDHEN, SYDVKM. The CDR3 is 16 residues long. Here the CDR3 DNA reads TGTGCCAGCAGTTTAACACTAGCGGGAGCGGTCGGGGAGCTGTTTTTT. Translated, it gives CASSLTLAGAVGELFF.

This clonotype turned up a few times. The genes are TRBV5-1 and TRBJ2-5; 11 nucleotides align to TRBD1. J gave up 5 bases and V 4 bases, and 7 bases lay outside the gene matches. Per germline, CDR1 SGHRS and CDR2 YFSETQ. The CDR3 loop spans 15 amino acids. The CDR3 DNA follows: TGCGCCAGCAGCCCGTGGACAGGGGGCGAGGAGACCCAGTACTTC. This codes for CASSPWTGGEETQYF. Variable domain in full (rest from reference TRBV5-1 and TRBJ2-5): KAGVTQTPRYLIKTRGQQVTLSCSPISGHRSVSWYQQTPGQGLQFLFEYFSETQRNKGNFPGRFSGRQFSNSRSEMNVSTLELGDSALYLCASSPWTGGEETQYFGPGTRLLVL.

J is TRBJ2-7 and V is TRBV19; D might be TRBD1 (5 bases). CDR3 length equals 15 residues. Germline V CDR1 and CDR2: LNHDA, SQIVND (reference sequence). The V end was cut by 5 bases, the J end by 2 bases, with 16 bases between. CDR3 residues: CASSVWTTPPYEQYF. CDR3 DNA sequence: TGTGCCAGTAGTGTTTGGACAACACCGCCCTACGAGCAGTACTTC.

This clonotype was detected many times. The rearrangement links TRBV7-9 to TRBJ1-4; D possibly corresponds to TRBD1 (6 bases). V lost 1 base, J lost 7 bases, and 13 bases lay in between. CDR3 length equals 15 residues. Looked up from germline, CDR1 is SEHNR and CDR2 is FQNEAQ (reference sequence). The CDR3 sequence: CASSLGGAEREKLFF. The CDR3 region has the DNA TGTGCCAGCAGCTTAGGGGGGGCAGAACGTGAAAAACTGTTTTTT.

This clonotype occurred a few times. J is TRBJ2-3 and V is TRBV12-3 or TRBV12-4, with 7 bases lining up with TRBD2. The CDR3 sequence is 12 residues long. With V trimmed by 7 bases and J by 5 bases, 3 bases remained unmatched. CDR3 in amino acids: CASMGGEDTQYF. The CDR3 DNA reads TGTGCCAGCATGGGGGGGGAAGATACGCAGTATTTT.

The table lists this clonotype with a few counts. The chain couples TRBV5-6 to TRBJ2-7; 8 bases fit TRBD1. Losses at the gene ends were 0 bases for V and 2 bases for J; bases not matched to a gene: 4. Germline V gene lookup returns CDR1 SGHDT and CDR2 YYEEEE. The CDR3 loop spans 15 amino acids. The CDR3 nucleotides are TGTGCCAGCAGCTTGGCCGGACAGGGAACCTACGAGCAGTACTTC. Protein sequence: CASSLAGQGTYEQYF.

V usage is TRBV20-1 and J usage is TRBJ1-4; D is ambiguous. This CDR3 has 13 residues. Germline CDR1 and CDR2: DFQATT and SNEGSKA (reference sequence). The V end was cut by 1 base, the J end by 13 bases, with 16 bases between. CDR3 amino acids: CSARVQERGGLFF. In DNA form, the CDR3 reads TGCAGTGCTAGAGTTCAGGAGCGGGGTGGACTGTTTTTT.